These 13 T cell receptor beta chains share one sample of origin, sequenced in a study of OX40 agonist ivuxolimab in advanced cancers. Produced via immunoSEQ multiplex PCR; TCRdb's table is partial and in-frame only. This repertoire shows about 73,000 clones, approximately 92% found once; its top ten account for approximately 0.55%. The specimen comprised CD4+ or CD8+ T cells sorted from blood, sampled in a trial of the OX40 agonist ivuxolimab. The receptors originated from an adult with an advanced solid tumor such as melanoma, head and neck, liver or kidney cancer.

The rearrangement uses TRBV28 and TRBJ2-7; 8 positions agree with TRBD1. Trimming at V came to 2 bases and at J to 4 bases, leaving 7 bases not matched to a gene. From germline, CDR1 is MDHEN and CDR2 SYDVKM. This CDR3 spans 15 amino acids. The CDR3 DNA sequence: TGTGCCAGCAGTTTAACCCCGGACAGGGCGTACGAGCAGTACTTC. Its translation: CASSLTPDRAYEQYF.

The chain combines TRBV7-9 with TRBJ1-1, with unresolved D. Germline lookup yields CDR1 SEHNR and CDR2 FQNEAQ (reference sequence). The CDR3 sequence is 11 residues long. V was shortened by 9 bases and J by 5 bases, with 10 bases between the two germline ends. Here the CDR3 DNA reads TGTGCCAGTTGGAGGGATACTGAAGCTTTCTTT. This translates into CASWRDTEAFF.

The chain is built from TRBV7-2 and TRBJ2-1, with TRBD2 as a possible D gene (5 bases). The length of the CDR3 is 14 residues. V lost 8 bases to trimming and J lost 9 bases, with 20 bases between them. CDR1 is SGHTA, CDR2 FQGNSA, per germline. The CDR3 loop reads CASALSGRRGEQFF. CDR3 bases: TGTGCCAGCGCCCTATCGGGCAGACGGGGTGAGCAGTTCTTC.

The V gene is TRBV18, the J gene TRBJ2-1, with D maybe TRBD1 (6 bases). The CDR3 is made up of 13 amino acids. Germline lookup yields CDR1 KGHSH and CDR2 LQKENI. V dropped 6 bases and J dropped 8 bases, with 14 bases sitting between them. The CDR3 DNA follows: TGTGCCAGCTCTCCAGACAGGCCGCATGAGCAGTTCTTC. Its translation: CASSPDRPHEQFF.

The chain uses TRBV19 and TRBJ2-5; D gene unclear. This CDR3 has 13 residues. Germline loops: CDR1 LNHDA, CDR2 SQIVND (reference sequence). Deletions cut 3 bases from V and 5 bases from J, with 10 bases between. The CDR3 reads CASSMWGEETQYF. In DNA form, the CDR3 reads TGTGCCAGTAGTATGTGGGGTGAGGAGACCCAGTACTTC.

The chain links TRBV9 to TRBJ2-1; 9 nucleotides agree with TRBD2. This CDR3 contains 15 residues. Per germline, CDR1 SGDLS and CDR2 YYNGEE. V shed 0 bases and J 4 bases; nucleotides not matched to a gene: 2. The CDR3 sequence is CASSVGREGYNEQFF. The CDR3 DNA follows: TGTGCCAGCAGCGTAGGGCGGGAGGGATACAATGAGCAGTTCTTC. The whole variable domain, remainder taken from reference TRBV9 and TRBJ2-1, is DSGVTQTPKHLITATGQRVTLRCSPRSGDLSVYWYQQSLDQGLQFLIQYYNGEERAKGNILERFSAQQFPDLHSELNLSSLELGDSALYFCASSVGREGYNEQFFGPGTRLTVL.

The chain combines TRBV30 with TRBJ2-2; D unclear. This CDR3 is built from 12 residues. V was shortened by 0 bases and J by 7 bases, with 6 bases between the two germline ends. The germline V gene encodes CDR1 GTSNPN and CDR2 SVGIG (reference sequence). The CDR3 loop reads CAWSVGVGELFF. DNA of the CDR3: TGTGCCTGGAGTGTCGGTGTCGGGGAGCTGTTTTTT.

The gene calls are TRBV27 and TRBJ1-2; D not certain. Trimming took 5 bases from V and 1 from J, leaving 20 bases between them. CDR3 size: 17 residues. Germline CDR1 reads MNHEY; CDR2 reads SMNVEV (reference sequence). This CDR3 reads CASSPRIGRAYNYGYTF. In DNA form, the CDR3 reads TGTGCCAGCAGTCCTCGGATAGGGAGGGCTTATAACTATGGCTACACCTTC.

The chain links TRBV19 to TRBJ1-5; 9 bases match TRBD1. With 10 bases clipped from V and 2 bases from J, the junction kept 18 bases outside the gene matches. The CDR3 length is 18 residues. The germline V gene encodes CDR1 LNHDA and CDR2 SQIVND (reference sequence). CDR3 sequence: CATQRRGQGNSGNQPQHF. The CDR3 bases are TGTGCCACCCAACGCCGGGGACAGGGAAATTCCGGCAATCAGCCCCAGCATTTT.

The chain couples TRBV6-6 to TRBJ2-5, with D possibly TRBD1 on 5 matching bases. The CDR3 loop spans 15 amino acids. Germline assignment: CDR1 MNHNY and CDR2 SVGAGI (reference sequence). Between the trimmed V and J ends, which lost 0 bases and 4 bases, there was a span of 12 bases. The CDR3 DNA reads TGTGCCAGCAGTTACTCGTCAGGGAAGGGAGAGACCCAGTACTTC. Its protein product is CASSYSSGKGETQYF.

The chain joins TRBV7-2 to TRBJ2-1; the D gene is possibly TRBD2 (6 bases). From germline, CDR1 is SGHTA and CDR2 FQGNSA. V lost 2 bases, J lost 4 bases, and 12 bases lay in between. There are 15 residues in the CDR3. The CDR3: CASSLFVGGYNEQFF. The CDR3 bases are TGTGCCAGCAGCTTATTCGTGGGGGGTTACAATGAGCAGTTCTTC.

This clone came up once. The chain is built from TRBV29-1 and TRBJ2-3; D is unresolved. The CDR3 length is 14 residues. Trimming stripped 2 bases from V and 0 bases from J, with 9 bases between. Germline CDR1 SQVTM, CDR2 ANQGSEA. In DNA, the CDR3 is TGCAGCGTTGAACAAGCGTCTAGCACAGATACGCAGTATTTT. Protein sequence: CSVEQASSTDTQYF.

This chain joins TRBV9 and TRBJ2-3; D not resolved. This CDR3 contains 13 residues. V lost 0 bases, J lost 6 bases, and 8 bases lay in between. Germline-derived CDR1 and CDR2 are SGDLS and YYNGEE. The CDR3 nucleotides are TGTGCCAGCAGCGTAGTCGGTTTCGATACGCAGTATTTT. The encoded protein is CASSVVGFDTQYF.